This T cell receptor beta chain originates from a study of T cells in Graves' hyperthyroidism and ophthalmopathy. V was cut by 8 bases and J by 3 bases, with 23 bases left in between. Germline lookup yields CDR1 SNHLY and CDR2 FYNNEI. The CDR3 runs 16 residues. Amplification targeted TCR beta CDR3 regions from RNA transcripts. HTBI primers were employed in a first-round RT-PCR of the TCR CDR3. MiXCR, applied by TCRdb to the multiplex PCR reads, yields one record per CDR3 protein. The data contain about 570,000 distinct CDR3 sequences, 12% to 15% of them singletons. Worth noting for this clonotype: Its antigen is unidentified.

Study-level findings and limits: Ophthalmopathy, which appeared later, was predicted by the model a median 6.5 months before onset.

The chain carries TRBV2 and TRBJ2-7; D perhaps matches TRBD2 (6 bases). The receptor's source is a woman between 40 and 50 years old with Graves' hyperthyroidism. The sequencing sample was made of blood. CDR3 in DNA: TGTGCCAGCGTAAGACACCGGACTACCTCCTTCTACGAGCAGTACTTC. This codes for CASVRHRTTSFYEQYF.